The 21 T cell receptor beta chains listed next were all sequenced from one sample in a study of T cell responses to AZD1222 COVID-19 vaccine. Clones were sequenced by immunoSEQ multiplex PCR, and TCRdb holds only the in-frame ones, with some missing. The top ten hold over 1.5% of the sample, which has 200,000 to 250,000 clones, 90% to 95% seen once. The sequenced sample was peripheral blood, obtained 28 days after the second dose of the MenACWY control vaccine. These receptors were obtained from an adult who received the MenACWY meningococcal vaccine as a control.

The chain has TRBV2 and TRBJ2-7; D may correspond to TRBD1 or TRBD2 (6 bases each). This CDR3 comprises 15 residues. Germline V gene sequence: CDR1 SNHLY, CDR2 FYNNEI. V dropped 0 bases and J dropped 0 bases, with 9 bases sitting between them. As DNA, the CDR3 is TGTGCCAGCAGTGAAGCATCGGGGGCCTCCTACGAGCAGTACTTC. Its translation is CASSEASGASYEQYF.

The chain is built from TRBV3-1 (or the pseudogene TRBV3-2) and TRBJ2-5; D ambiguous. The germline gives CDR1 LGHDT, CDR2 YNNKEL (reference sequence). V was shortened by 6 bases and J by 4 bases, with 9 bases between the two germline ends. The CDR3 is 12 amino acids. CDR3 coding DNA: TGTGCCAGCAGGTCCGATGGAGAGACCCAGTACTTC. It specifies CASRSDGETQYF.

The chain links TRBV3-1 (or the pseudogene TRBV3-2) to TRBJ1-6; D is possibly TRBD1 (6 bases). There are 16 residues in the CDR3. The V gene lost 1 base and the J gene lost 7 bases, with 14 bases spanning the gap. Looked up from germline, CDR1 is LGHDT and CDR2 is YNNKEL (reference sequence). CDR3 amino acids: CASSQVRGPKNSPLHF. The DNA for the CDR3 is TGTGCCAGCAGCCAAGTCAGGGGACCTAAGAATTCACCCCTCCACTTT.

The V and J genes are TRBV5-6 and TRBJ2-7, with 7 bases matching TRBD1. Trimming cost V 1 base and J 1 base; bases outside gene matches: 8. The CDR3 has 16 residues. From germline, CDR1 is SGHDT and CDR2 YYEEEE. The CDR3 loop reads CASSLTRSTGSYEQYF. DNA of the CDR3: TGTGCCAGCAGCTTGACCAGATCGACAGGGTCCTACGAGCAGTACTTC.

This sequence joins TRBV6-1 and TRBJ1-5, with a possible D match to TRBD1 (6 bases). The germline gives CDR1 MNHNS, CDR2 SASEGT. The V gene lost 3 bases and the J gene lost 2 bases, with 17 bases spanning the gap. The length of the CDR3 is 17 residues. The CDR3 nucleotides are TGTGCCAGCAGTGATGGTGCGAGGGGGTTTGGCAATCAGCCCCAGCATTTT. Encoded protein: CASSDGARGFGNQPQHF.

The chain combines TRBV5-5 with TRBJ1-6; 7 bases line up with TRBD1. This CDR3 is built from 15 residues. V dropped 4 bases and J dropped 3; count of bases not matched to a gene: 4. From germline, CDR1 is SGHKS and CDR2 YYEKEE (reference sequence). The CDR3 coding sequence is TGTGCCAGCAGCCCCCGGACAGGCTATAATTCACCCCTCCACTTT. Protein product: CASSPRTGYNSPLHF.

The CDR3 DNA reads as TGTGCCAGCAGTCTAGGGGGGGCCTCCTATGGCTACACCTTC. It is translated as CASSLGGASYGYTF. V usage is TRBV28 and J usage is TRBJ1-2; D might be TRBD1 (6 bases). The CDR3 runs 14 residues. The V end was cut by 5 bases, the J end by 4 bases, with 14 bases between. Germline V CDR1 and CDR2: MDHEN, SYDVKM.

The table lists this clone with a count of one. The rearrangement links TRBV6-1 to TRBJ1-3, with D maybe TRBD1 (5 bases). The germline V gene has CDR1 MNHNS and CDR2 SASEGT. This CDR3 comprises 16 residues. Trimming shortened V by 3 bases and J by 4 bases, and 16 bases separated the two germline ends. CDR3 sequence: CASSDLVTESGNTIYF. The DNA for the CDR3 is TGTGCCAGCAGTGATCTCGTGACAGAGTCAGGAAACACCATATATTTT.

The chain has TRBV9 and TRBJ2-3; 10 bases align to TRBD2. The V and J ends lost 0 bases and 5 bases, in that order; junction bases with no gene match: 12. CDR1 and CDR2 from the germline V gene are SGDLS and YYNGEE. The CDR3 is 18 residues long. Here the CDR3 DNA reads TGTGCCAGCAGCGTAGCCCCAACCCCAGCGGGAGGGCAAGATACGCAGTATTTT. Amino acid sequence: CASSVAPTPAGGQDTQYF.

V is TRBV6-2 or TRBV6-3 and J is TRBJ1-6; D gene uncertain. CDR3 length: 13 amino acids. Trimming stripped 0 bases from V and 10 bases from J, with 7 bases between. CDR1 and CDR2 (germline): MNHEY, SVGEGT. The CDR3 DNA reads TGTGCCAGCAGTTACTCGGAGGTCTCACCCCTCCACTTT. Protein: CASSYSEVSPLHF.

The CDR3 region is CSTSSGQYEQYF. CDR3 in DNA: TGCAGCACTAGTTCGGGACAGTACGAGCAGTACTTC. The rearrangement joins TRBV29-1 to TRBJ2-7; TRBD1 matches at 7 bases. Germline V gene data show CDR1 as SQVTM and CDR2 as ANQGSEA. V shed 8 bases, J shed 4 bases, and the junction held 8 bases outside the gene matches. The CDR3 contains 12 residues.

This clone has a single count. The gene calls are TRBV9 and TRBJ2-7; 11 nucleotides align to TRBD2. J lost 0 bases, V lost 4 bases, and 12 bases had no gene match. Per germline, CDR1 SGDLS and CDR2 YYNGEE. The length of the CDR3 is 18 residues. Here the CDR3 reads CASSPGTSGRKSSYEQYF. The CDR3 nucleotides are TGTGCCAGCAGCCCTGGGACTAGCGGACGTAAAAGCTCCTACGAGCAGTACTTC.

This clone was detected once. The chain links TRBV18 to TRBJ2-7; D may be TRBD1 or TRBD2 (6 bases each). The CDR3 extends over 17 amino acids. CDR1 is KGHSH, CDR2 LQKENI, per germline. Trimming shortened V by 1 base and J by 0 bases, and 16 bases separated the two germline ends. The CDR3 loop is CASSPRIGGPSSYEQYF. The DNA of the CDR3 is TGTGCCAGCTCACCACGTATAGGGGGGCCTAGCTCCTACGAGCAGTACTTC.

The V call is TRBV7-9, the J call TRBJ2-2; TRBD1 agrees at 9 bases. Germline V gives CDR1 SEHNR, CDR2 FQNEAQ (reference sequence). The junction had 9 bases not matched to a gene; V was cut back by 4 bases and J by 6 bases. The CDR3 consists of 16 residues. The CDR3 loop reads CASSSGQGRIAGELFF. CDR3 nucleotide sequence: TGTGCCAGCAGCTCCGGACAGGGGCGGATAGCCGGGGAGCTGTTTTTT.

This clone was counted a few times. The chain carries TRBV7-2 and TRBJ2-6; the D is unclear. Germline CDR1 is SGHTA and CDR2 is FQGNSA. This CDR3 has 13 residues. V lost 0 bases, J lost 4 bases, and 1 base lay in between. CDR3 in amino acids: CASSLAGANVLTF. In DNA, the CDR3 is TGTGCCAGCAGCTTAGCCGGGGCCAACGTCCTGACTTTC.

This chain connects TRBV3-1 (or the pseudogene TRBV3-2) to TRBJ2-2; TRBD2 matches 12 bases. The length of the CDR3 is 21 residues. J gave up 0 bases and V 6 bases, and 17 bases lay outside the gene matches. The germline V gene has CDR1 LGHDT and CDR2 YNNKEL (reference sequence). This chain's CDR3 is CASSALAGGHTVGANTGELFF. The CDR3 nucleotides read TGTGCCAGCAGTGCACTAGCGGGGGGACATACTGTAGGCGCGAACACCGGGGAGCTGTTTTTT.

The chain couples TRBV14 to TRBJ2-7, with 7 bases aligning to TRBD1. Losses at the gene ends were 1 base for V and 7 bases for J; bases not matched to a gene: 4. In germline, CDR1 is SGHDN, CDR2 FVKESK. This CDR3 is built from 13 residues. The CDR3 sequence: CASSQAGQTEQYF. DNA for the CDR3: TGTGCCAGCAGCCAAGCGGGACAGACTGAGCAGTACTTC.

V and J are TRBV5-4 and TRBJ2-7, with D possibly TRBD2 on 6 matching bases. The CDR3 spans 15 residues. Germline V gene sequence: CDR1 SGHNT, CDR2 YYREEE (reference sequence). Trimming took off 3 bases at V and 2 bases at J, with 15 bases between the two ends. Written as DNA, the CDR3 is TGTGCCAGCAGCTCCTCTTACGGGAGCGCCTACGAGCAGTACTTC. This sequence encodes CASSSSYGSAYEQYF. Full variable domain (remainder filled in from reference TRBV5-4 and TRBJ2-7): ETGVTQSPTHLIKTRGQQVTLRCSSQSGHNTVSWYQQALGQGPQFIFQYYREEENGRGNFPPRFSGLQFPNYSSELNVNALELDDSALYLCASSSSYGSAYEQYFGPGTRLTVT.

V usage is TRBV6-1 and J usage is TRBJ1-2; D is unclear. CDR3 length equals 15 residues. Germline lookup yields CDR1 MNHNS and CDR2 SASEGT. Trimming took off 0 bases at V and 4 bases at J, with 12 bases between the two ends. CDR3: CASSEAVTTFYGYTF. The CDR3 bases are TGTGCCAGCAGTGAAGCTGTCACTACTTTCTATGGCTACACCTTC.

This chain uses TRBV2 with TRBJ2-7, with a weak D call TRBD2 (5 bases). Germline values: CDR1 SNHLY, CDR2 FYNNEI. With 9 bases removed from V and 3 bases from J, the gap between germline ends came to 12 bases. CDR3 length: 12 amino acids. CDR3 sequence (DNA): TGTGCCAGTCAGCGGTTTAGCTACGAGCAGTACTTC. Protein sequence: CASQRFSYEQYF. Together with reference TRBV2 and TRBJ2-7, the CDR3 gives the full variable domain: EPEVTQTPSHQVTQMGQEVILRCVPISNHLYFYWYRQILGQKVEFLVSFYNNEISEKSEIFDDQFSVERPDGSNFTLKIRSTKLEDSAMYFCASQRFSYEQYFGPGTRLTVT.

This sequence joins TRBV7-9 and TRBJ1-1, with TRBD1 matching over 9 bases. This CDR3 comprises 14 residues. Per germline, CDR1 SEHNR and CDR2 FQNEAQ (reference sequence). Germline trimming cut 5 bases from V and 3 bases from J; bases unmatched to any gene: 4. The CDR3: CASSGRQGDTEAFF. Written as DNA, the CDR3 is TGTGCCAGCAGCGGTCGACAGGGGGACACTGAAGCTTTCTTT.